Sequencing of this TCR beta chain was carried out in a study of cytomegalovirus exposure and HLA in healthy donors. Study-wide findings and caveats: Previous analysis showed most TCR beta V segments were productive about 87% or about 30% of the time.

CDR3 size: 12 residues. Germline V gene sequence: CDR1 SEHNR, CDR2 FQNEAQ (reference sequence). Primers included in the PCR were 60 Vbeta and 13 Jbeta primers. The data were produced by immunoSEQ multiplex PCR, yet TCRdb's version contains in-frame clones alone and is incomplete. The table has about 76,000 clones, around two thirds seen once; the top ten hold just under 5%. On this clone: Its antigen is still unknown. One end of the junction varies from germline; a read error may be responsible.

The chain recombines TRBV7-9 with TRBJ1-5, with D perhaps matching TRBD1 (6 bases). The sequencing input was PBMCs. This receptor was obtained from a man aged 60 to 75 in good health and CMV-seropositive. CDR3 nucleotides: TGTTCCAGCAGCCTCGGACAGTCGCCCCAGCATTTT. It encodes CSSSLGQSPQHF.